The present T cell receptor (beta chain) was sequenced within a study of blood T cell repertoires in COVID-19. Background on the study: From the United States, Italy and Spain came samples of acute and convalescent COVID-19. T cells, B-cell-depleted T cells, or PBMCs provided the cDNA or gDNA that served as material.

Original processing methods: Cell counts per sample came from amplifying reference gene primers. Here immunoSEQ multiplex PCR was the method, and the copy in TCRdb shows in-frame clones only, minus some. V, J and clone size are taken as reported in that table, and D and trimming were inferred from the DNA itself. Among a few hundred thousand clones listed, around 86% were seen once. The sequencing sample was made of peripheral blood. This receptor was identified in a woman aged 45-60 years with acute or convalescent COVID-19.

CDR3: CASSQHSRGRWNEQFF. In DNA, the CDR3 is TGCGCCAGCAGCCAACATAGCAGGGGGCGGTGGAATGAGCAGTTCTTC. The gene calls are TRBV4-1 and TRBJ2-1; 8 bases fit TRBD1. Germline lookup yields CDR1 MGHRA and CDR2 YSYEKL. Trimming cost V 2 bases and J 7 bases; bases outside gene matches: 10. CDR3 length equals 16 residues.